The next 10 T cell receptor beta chains were all read from a single sample in a study of T cell clones after liver transplantation. Profiling relied on immunoSEQ multiplex PCR, and the TCRdb table lists in-frame clones only, not all of them. The sample records about 68,000 clones, 80% to 95% being singletons. The specimen was CD4+ T cells from blood, collected roughly 26 months after liver transplant. These receptors all come from a human patient who received a liver transplant. Some T cells may be provided by the graft donor.

The count of this clone is one. This sequence joins TRBV7-8 and TRBJ1-5; 9 nucleotides agree with TRBD1. This CDR3 spans 18 amino acids. Germline values: CDR1 SGHVS, CDR2 FQNEAQ. J was trimmed by 0 bases and V by 1 base; bases with no gene match: 7. The CDR3 is CASSLVVGTGISNQPQHF. CDR3 in DNA: TGTGCCAGCAGCTTAGTAGTGGGGACAGGGATTAGCAATCAGCCCCAGCATTTT. The full variable domain, its missing parts supplied by reference TRBV7-8 and TRBJ1-5, is GAGVSQSPRYKVAKRGQDVALRCDPISGHVSLFWYQQALGQGPEFLTYFQNEAQLDKSGLPSDRFFAERPEGSVSTLKIQRTQQEDSAVYLCASSLVVGTGISNQPQHFGDGTRLSIL.

The chain has TRBV6-1 and TRBJ1-2; 7 bases line up with TRBD1. CDR3 length: 16 amino acids. After removal of 0 bases from V and 2 bases from J, the junction contained 6 bases not matched to a gene. Germline CDR1 reads MNHNS; CDR2 reads SASEGT. CDR3 in amino acids: CASSEAIGTANYGYTF. The DNA for the CDR3 is TGTGCCAGCAGTGAAGCGATCGGGACAGCGAACTATGGCTACACCTTC.

This clone was recorded once. Other DNA sequences in the same sample also yield this CDR3. J is TRBJ2-7 and V is TRBV14, with 10 bases fitting TRBD1. This CDR3 has 15 amino acids. The germline CDR1 and CDR2 sequences are SGHDN and FVKESK. V was pared by 1 base and J by 4 bases, with 4 bases of the junction left unmatched. CDR3 sequence (DNA): TGTGCCAGCAGCCAAGTGGGACAGGGGCCTTACGAGCAGTACTTC. Protein: CASSQVGQGPYEQYF.

This rearrangement joins TRBV28 to TRBJ2-7, with 7 bases aligning to TRBD1. Germline lookup yields CDR1 MDHEN and CDR2 SYDVKM. This CDR3 region has 15 residues. Unmatched junction bases numbered 9, after V lost 4 bases and J lost 3 bases. As DNA, the CDR3 is TGTGCCAGCAGTTCCGCCGGGACAGAAGGCTACGAGCAGTACTTC. Translation gives CASSSAGTEGYEQYF.

The chain carries TRBV5-1 and TRBJ2-3; D not certain. Trimming removed 0 bases at V and 1 base at J, with 12 bases between. This CDR3 comprises 16 residues. In germline, CDR1 is SGHRS, CDR2 YFSETQ. CDR3 DNA: TGCGCCAGCAGCTTGGTACGCAGAGGAGGCACAGATACGCAGTATTTT. Encoded protein: CASSLVRRGGTDTQYF.

This chain connects TRBV28 to TRBJ2-1; no reliable D call. V was clipped by 3 bases and J by 7 bases, with 10 bases between them. The CDR3 contains 13 residues. The germline V gene encodes CDR1 MDHEN and CDR2 SYDVKM. CDR3 loop: CASSFSQWNEQFF. The CDR3 DNA reads as TGTGCCAGCAGTTTTAGTCAGTGGAATGAGCAGTTCTTC.

The chain uses TRBV7-9 and TRBJ1-2; D uncertain. Trimming removed 2 bases from V and 0 bases from J, with 10 bases in between. CDR1 is SEHNR and CDR2 is FQNEAQ in the germline V gene (reference sequence). This CDR3 has 15 residues. In DNA form, the CDR3 reads TGTGCCAGCAGCTTACAAGAGAGAGCTAACTATGGCTACACCTTC. It specifies CASSLQERANYGYTF.

V and J are TRBV27 and TRBJ2-3, with a weak D call TRBD2 (5 bases). V was pared by 0 bases and J by 0 bases, with 10 bases between. CDR1 and CDR2 (germline): MNHEY, SMNVEV (reference sequence). The CDR3 length is 16 residues. CDR3 DNA: TGTGCCAGCAGTTTATCGCTAGCCGTCAGCACAGATACGCAGTATTTT. It codes for CASSLSLAVSTDTQYF.

The chain joins TRBV11-3 to TRBJ1-2; 8 bases match TRBD1. Trimming removed 5 bases from V and 8 bases from J; junction bases left unmatched: 10. The CDR3 extends over 14 amino acids. CDR1 is SGHNT, CDR2 YENEEA, per germline. This CDR3 reads CASSPGQGASGYTF. CDR3 bases: TGTGCCAGCAGCCCCGGACAGGGTGCTTCGGGCTACACCTTC.

The genes are TRBV27 and TRBJ2-3; 7 nucleotides match TRBD2. V was pared by 1 base and J by 2 bases, with 6 bases of the junction left unmatched. The V gene's germline CDR1 is MNHEY and CDR2 SMNVEV (reference sequence). The CDR3 runs to 16 residues. The CDR3 reads CASSLWGGRTTDTQYF. The CDR3 DNA reads TGTGCCAGCAGTTTATGGGGGGGTCGGACCACAGATACGCAGTATTTT.